Shown below are 21 T cell receptor beta chains from a single sample sequenced in a study of cytomegalovirus exposure and HLA in healthy donors. Generated by immunoSEQ multiplex PCR, the TCRdb table keeps only in-frame clones and is missing some. The sample comprises approximately 300,000 clones, 70% to 90% of which are singletons, and approximately 0.84% rests with the top ten. Input material: PBMCs. The receptors originated from a woman younger than 35 in good health and CMV-seronegative.

The chain is built from TRBV5-5 and TRBJ2-7; D is undetermined. V lost 2 bases, J lost 0 bases, and 12 bases lay in between. Germline CDR1 and CDR2: SGHKS and YYEKEE (reference sequence). This CDR3 contains 15 residues. CDR3 loop: CASSFRDLASYEQYF. The CDR3 coding sequence is TGTGCCAGCAGCTTTCGAGACTTAGCCTCCTACGAGCAGTACTTC.

V is TRBV14 and J is TRBJ2-6, with 9 positions matching TRBD1. Germline lookup yields CDR1 SGHDN and CDR2 FVKESK. The junction had 16 bases not matched to a gene; V was cut back by 2 bases and J by 5 bases. The CDR3 extends over 20 amino acids. CDR3 DNA sequence: TGTGCCAGCAGCCAAACCTCGGACAGGGGATGGGGGTTTTGGGCCAACGTCCTGACTTTC. Its protein product is CASSQTSDRGWGFWANVLTF.

The V gene is TRBV5-1, the J gene TRBJ2-1; D unresolved. Germline CDR1 SGHRS, CDR2 YFSETQ. The CDR3 is made up of 15 amino acids. With 0 bases removed from V and 0 bases from J, the gap between germline ends came to 7 bases. The chain's CDR3 is CASSLGRSSYNEQFF. The CDR3, as DNA: TGCGCCAGCAGCTTGGGACGGAGCTCCTACAATGAGCAGTTCTTC.

There are a few counts of this clone. The chain is built from TRBV7-9 and TRBJ2-5, with a weak D call TRBD1 (6 bases). Germline-derived CDR1 and CDR2 are SEHNR and FQNEAQ (reference sequence). CDR3 length: 13 amino acids. V lost 9 bases to trimming and J lost 1 base, with 12 bases between them. This chain's CDR3 is CASTGTTQETQYF. The CDR3 region has the DNA TGTGCCAGTACTGGGACAACCCAAGAGACCCAGTACTTC.

This clone was recorded a few times. For the CDR3, the DNA is TGTGCCAGCAGCCAGGGGACTAGCGGGATCCAAGAGACCCAGTACTTC. This codes for CASSQGTSGIQETQYF. The chain employs TRBV4-2 and TRBJ2-5; the match to TRBD2 covers 13 bases. Germline V gene sequence: CDR1 LGHNA, CDR2 YNFKEQ. The V gene end was trimmed by 3 bases and the J gene end by 1 base; junction bases not matched to a gene: 2. The CDR3 is made up of 16 amino acids.

This clone appeared a few times. The chain carries TRBV4-1 and TRBJ2-4, with a tentative D call TRBD2 (6 bases). Deletions cut 4 bases from V and 3 bases from J, with 19 bases between. There are 17 residues in the CDR3. In germline, CDR1 is MGHRA, CDR2 YSYEKL. The CDR3 loop reads CASSPGGLKKLKNIQYF. The CDR3 DNA follows: TGCGCCAGCAGCCCTGGAGGGCTTAAAAAGCTCAAAAACATTCAGTACTTC.

V is TRBV7-2 and J is TRBJ2-5; 15 nucleotides align to TRBD2. The CDR3 extends over 18 amino acids. The V and J ends lost 3 bases and 0 bases, in that order; junction bases with no gene match: 5. The germline V gene has CDR1 SGHTA and CDR2 FQGNSA. The CDR3 reads CASSFGLAGGPYQETQYF. In DNA, the CDR3 is TGTGCCAGCAGCTTCGGACTAGCGGGAGGGCCCTACCAAGAGACCCAGTACTTC.

This chain links TRBV6-1 with TRBJ2-3; possibly TRBD1 for D (6 bases). This CDR3 comprises 14 residues. Germline V CDR1 and CDR2: MNHNS, SASEGT. Trimming removed 10 bases at V and 0 bases at J, with 14 bases between. For the CDR3, the DNA is TGTGCCATAAGGGACACGAGAAGCACAGATACGCAGTATTTT. It specifies CAIRDTRSTDTQYF.

Notes on this clone: The sample carries other DNA sequences with the same CDR3. The rearrangement joins TRBV5-1 to TRBJ2-3, with a weak D call TRBD2 (6 bases). The CDR3 runs to 14 residues. Germline V gene lookup returns CDR1 SGHRS and CDR2 YFSETQ. V lost 4 bases, J lost 0 bases, and 9 bases lay in between. CDR3 sequence: CASSPGGSTDTQYF. CDR3 bases: TGCGCCAGCAGCCCCGGGGGAAGCACAGATACGCAGTATTTT.

The chain carries TRBV5-1 and TRBJ2-3; weak D call: TRBD2 (5 bases). CDR1 is SGHRS and CDR2 is YFSETQ in the germline V gene. Trimming took 5 bases from V and 2 from J, leaving 12 bases between them. The CDR3 consists of 14 residues. The CDR3 protein is CASRGGLPTDTQYF. The CDR3 coding sequence is TGCGCCAGCAGGGGCGGACTCCCCACAGATACGCAGTATTTT.

V gene TRBV7-2 combines with J gene TRBJ2-7; 7 bases map to TRBD2. The germline V gene encodes CDR1 SGHTA and CDR2 FQGNSA. J lost 6 bases, V lost 3 bases, and 8 bases had no gene match. The length of the CDR3 is 14 residues. The CDR3 sequence: CASSLSGWGGEQYF. The DNA for the CDR3 is TGTGCCAGCAGCTTGAGCGGTTGGGGGGGCGAGCAGTACTTC.

The V gene is TRBV11-1, the J gene TRBJ1-2; 9 nucleotides align to TRBD1. CDR1 and CDR2 (germline): SGHAT, FQDESV (reference sequence). CDR3 length equals 17 residues. V lost 3 bases and J lost 3; bases outside the gene matches: 11. CDR3 amino acids: CASSFSLGQGSDYGYTF. The CDR3 DNA reads as TGTGCCAGCAGCTTTTCTCTGGGACAGGGATCTGACTATGGCTACACCTTC.

This clone has only one observation. DNA for the CDR3: TGCGCCAGCAGCCAAGGGACAGGGAGTGAAAAACTGTTTTTT. Its protein product is CASSQGTGSEKLFF. The chain uses TRBV5-1 and TRBJ1-4; 9 bases map to TRBD1. The CDR3 totals 14 residues. Looked up from germline, CDR1 is SGHRS and CDR2 is YFSETQ. V was pared by 4 bases and J by 7 bases, with 5 bases of the junction left unmatched.

This chain connects TRBV7-2 to TRBJ1-5, with D tentatively TRBD1 (5 bases). Germline V gene data show CDR1 as SGHTA and CDR2 as FQGNSA. The CDR3 is 14 residues long. V lost 2 bases to trimming and J lost 2 bases, with 7 bases between them. CDR3 protein: CASSLTGRNQPQHF. CDR3 DNA sequence: TGTGCCAGCAGCTTAACAGGACGCAATCAGCCCCAGCATTTT.

The chain recombines TRBV7-2 with TRBJ1-5; D is perhaps TRBD1 (5 bases). V was trimmed by 6 bases and J by 0 bases, leaving 12 bases between them. Germline CDR1 reads SGHTA; CDR2 reads FQGNSA. This CDR3 contains 15 residues. CDR3 DNA sequence: TGTGCCAGCAGTCCTCAGGGATATAGCAATCAGCCCCAGCATTTT. Protein: CASSPQGYSNQPQHF.

Points on this clone: An end of the junction does not agree with germline; a read error may underlie this. The rearrangement joins TRBV5-1 to TRBJ1-1; 7 nucleotides line up with TRBD1. The CDR3 runs 15 residues. Germline-derived CDR1 and CDR2 are SGHRS and YFSETQ. The CDR3 DNA is TGCGCCAGCAGTTTGGACAGGCACATGAACACTGAAGCTTTCTTT. Amino acids: CASSLDRHMNTEAFF.

The chain couples TRBV9 to TRBJ1-1, with TRBD1 matching over 11 bases. The CDR3 consists of 13 residues. V dropped 3 bases and J dropped 11; count of bases not matched to a gene: 6. Germline lookup yields CDR1 SGDLS and CDR2 YYNGEE. The CDR3 reads CASSADRGQVAFF. CDR3 bases: TGTGCCAGCAGCGCGGACAGGGGGCAGGTCGCTTTCTTT.

The chain employs TRBV5-1 and TRBJ2-2, with 9 positions matching TRBD1. The V gene's germline CDR1 is SGHRS and CDR2 YFSETQ. The ends lost 0 bases at V and 5 bases at J; junction bases unmatched: 8. The CDR3 is 17 amino acids. DNA for the CDR3: TGCGCCAGCAGCTTGGACGGGACAGGGTACGGGACCGGGGAGCTGTTTTTT. Protein product: CASSLDGTGYGTGELFF.

The chain links TRBV7-2 to TRBJ1-3; maybe TRBD1 (5 bases). Germline-derived CDR1 and CDR2 are SGHTA and FQGNSA. The ends were cut back, 0 bases at V and 2 bases at J, with 5 bases in the middle. The CDR3 totals 14 residues. The chain's CDR3 is CASSLAGAGNTIYF. The CDR3 DNA reads TGTGCCAGCAGCTTAGCAGGGGCTGGAAACACCATATATTTT.

The DNA for the CDR3 is TGTGCCAGCAGCGCCCGAGGGACTAGCGGGGGCAATGAGCAGTTCTTC. Translating gives CASSARGTSGGNEQFF. The rearrangement uses TRBV9 and TRBJ2-1; 14 nucleotides line up with TRBD2. This CDR3 spans 16 amino acids. The germline V gene encodes CDR1 SGDLS and CDR2 YYNGEE. Unmatched junction bases numbered 5, after V lost 3 bases and J lost 6 bases.

This CDR3 reads CASSQAGGGIQYF. Written as DNA, the CDR3 is TGTGCCAGCAGCCAAGCAGGCGGGGGCATTCAGTACTTC. The rearrangement links TRBV4-2 to TRBJ2-4, with TRBD2 identical over 7 bases. The CDR3 spans 13 residues. CDR1 and CDR2 from the germline V gene are LGHNA and YNFKEQ. V lost 1 base and J lost 9; bases outside the gene matches: 3.